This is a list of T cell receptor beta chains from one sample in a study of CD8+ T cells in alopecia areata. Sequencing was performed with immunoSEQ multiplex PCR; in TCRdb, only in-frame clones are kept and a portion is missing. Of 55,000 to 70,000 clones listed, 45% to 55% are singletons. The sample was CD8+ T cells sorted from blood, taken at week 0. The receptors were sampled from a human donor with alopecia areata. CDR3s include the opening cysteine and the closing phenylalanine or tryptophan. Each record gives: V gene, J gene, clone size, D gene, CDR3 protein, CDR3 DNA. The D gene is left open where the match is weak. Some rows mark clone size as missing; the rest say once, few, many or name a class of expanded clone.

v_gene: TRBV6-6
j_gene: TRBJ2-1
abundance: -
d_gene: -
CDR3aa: CASSSHPWGHEQFF
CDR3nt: TGTGCCAGCAGTTCACACCCGTGGGGGCATGAGCAGTTCTTC

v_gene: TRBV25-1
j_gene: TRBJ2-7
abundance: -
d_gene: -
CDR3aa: CASRKDGSTYEQYF
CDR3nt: TGTGCCAGCAGAAAGGACGGGAGTACCTACGAGCAGTACTTC

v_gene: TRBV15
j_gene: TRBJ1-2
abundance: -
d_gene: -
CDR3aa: CATSTNRGRKDGYTF
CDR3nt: TGTGCCACCAGCACAAATCGGGGGAGAAAGGATGGCTACACCTTC

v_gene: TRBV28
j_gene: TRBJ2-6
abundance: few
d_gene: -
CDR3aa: CASSYDGDSGANVLTF
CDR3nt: TGTGCCAGCAGTTATGATGGGGACTCTGGGGCCAACGTCCTGACTTTC

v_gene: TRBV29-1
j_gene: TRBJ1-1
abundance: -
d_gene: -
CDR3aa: CSVEGGAEAFF
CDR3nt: TGCAGCGTTGAAGGCGGGGCTGAAGCTTTCTTT

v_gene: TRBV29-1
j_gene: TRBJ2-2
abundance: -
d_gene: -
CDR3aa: CSVVRVNTGELFF
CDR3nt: TGCAGCGTTGTCCGGGTGAACACCGGGGAGCTGTTTTTT

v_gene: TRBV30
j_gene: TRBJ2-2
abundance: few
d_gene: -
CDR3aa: CALRRGVELFF
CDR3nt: TGTGCCCTAAGGAGGGGGGTGGAGCTGTTTTTT

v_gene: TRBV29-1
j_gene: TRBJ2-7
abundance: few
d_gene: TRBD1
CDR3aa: CSVEGRDSYEQYF
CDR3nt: TGCAGCGTGGAAGGCCGGGACAGCTACGAGCAGTACTTC

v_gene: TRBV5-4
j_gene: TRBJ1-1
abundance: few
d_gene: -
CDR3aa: CASSLGESEAFF
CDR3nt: TGTGCCAGCAGCTTAGGAGAGAGCGAAGCTTTCTTT

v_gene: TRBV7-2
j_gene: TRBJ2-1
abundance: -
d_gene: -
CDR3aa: CASSSPVADNEQFF
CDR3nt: TGTGCCAGCAGCTCCCCGGTTGCGGACAATGAGCAGTTCTTC

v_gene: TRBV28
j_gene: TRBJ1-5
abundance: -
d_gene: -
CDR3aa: CASSPREGGNQPQHF
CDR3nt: TGTGCCAGCAGTCCCCGGGAGGGGGGGAATCAGCCCCAGCATTTT

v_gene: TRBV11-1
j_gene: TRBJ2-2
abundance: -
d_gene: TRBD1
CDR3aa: CASSFGDRSNTGELFF
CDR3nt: TGTGCCAGCAGCTTCGGGGACAGATCGAACACCGGGGAGCTGTTTTTT